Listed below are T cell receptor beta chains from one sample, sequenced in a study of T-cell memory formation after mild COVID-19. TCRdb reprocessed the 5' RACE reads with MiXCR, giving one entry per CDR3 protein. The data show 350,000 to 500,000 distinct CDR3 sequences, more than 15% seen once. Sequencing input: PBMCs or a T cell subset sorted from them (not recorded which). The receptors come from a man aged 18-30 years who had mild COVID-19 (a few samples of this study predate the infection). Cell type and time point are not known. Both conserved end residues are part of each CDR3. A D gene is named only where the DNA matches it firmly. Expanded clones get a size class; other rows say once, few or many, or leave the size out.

cdr3_aa: CASSDPLAGGGSYNEQFF
cdr3_nt: TGCGCCAGCAGTGATCCCCTAGCGGGGGGAGGCTCCTACAATGAGCAGTTCTTC
d_call: TRBD2
clone_size: -
j_call: TRBJ2-1
v_call: TRBV10-2

cdr3_aa: CASSFRAGGSYNEQFF
cdr3_nt: TGCGCCAGCAGCTTTAGGGCCGGGGGATCCTACAATGAGCAGTTCTTC
d_call: -
clone_size: many
j_call: TRBJ2-1
v_call: TRBV5-1

cdr3_aa: CASSPRDRVANEQFF
cdr3_nt: TGTGCCAGCTCACCACGGGACAGGGTGGCCAATGAGCAGTTCTTC
d_call: TRBD1
clone_size: -
j_call: TRBJ2-1
v_call: TRBV18

cdr3_aa: CATRGSTSSPLHF
cdr3_nt: TGTGCCACCAGAGGATCGACAAGTTCACCCCTCCACTTT
d_call: -
clone_size: -
j_call: TRBJ1-6
v_call: TRBV15

cdr3_aa: CASSLLGGGRGYTF
cdr3_nt: TGTGCCAGCAGTTTGCTCGGGGGGGGCCGTGGCTACACCTTC
d_call: -
clone_size: -
j_call: TRBJ1-2
v_call: TRBV27

cdr3_aa: CASSYSIGMGGYTF
cdr3_nt: TGTGCCAGCAGTTACTCGATCGGGATGGGTGGCTACACCTTC
d_call: -
clone_size: few
j_call: TRBJ1-2
v_call: TRBV6-5

cdr3_aa: CASSGLKYQPQHF
cdr3_nt: TGTGCCAGTAGCGGATTGAAATATCAGCCCCAGCATTTT
d_call: -
clone_size: few
j_call: TRBJ1-5
v_call: TRBV19

cdr3_aa: CASSLGRRTDTQYF
cdr3_nt: TGTGCCAGCAGCTTAGGGCGGCGCACAGATACGCAGTATTTT
d_call: -
clone_size: -
j_call: TRBJ2-3
v_call: TRBV7-8

cdr3_aa: CASSGTGPHEQYF
cdr3_nt: TGTGCCAGTTCCGGGACAGGACCCCACGAGCAGTACTTC
d_call: TRBD1
clone_size: few
j_call: TRBJ2-7
v_call: TRBV12-3/TRBV12-4

cdr3_aa: CATTEDESDTQYF
cdr3_nt: TGTGCCACCACGGAAGACGAGTCAGATACGCAGTATTTT
d_call: -
clone_size: few
j_call: TRBJ2-3
v_call: TRBV24-1

cdr3_aa: CASSLGSTGWNNEQFF
cdr3_nt: TGCGCCAGCAGCTTGGGATCGACAGGGTGGAACAATGAGCAGTTCTTC
d_call: TRBD1
clone_size: few
j_call: TRBJ2-1
v_call: TRBV5-1

cdr3_aa: CASSAGPGGELFF
cdr3_nt: TGTGCCAGCAGTGCAGGACCGGGCGGGGAGCTGTTTTTT
d_call: -
clone_size: few
j_call: TRBJ2-2
v_call: TRBV6-5

cdr3_aa: CAISERVQETQYF
cdr3_nt: TGTGCCATCAGTGAGAGGGTACAAGAGACCCAGTACTTC
d_call: -
clone_size: few
j_call: TRBJ2-5
v_call: TRBV10-3

cdr3_aa: CASSISGPSSYNEQFF
cdr3_nt: TGTGCCAGTAGTATTTCAGGTCCTTCCTCCTACAATGAGCAGTTCTTC
d_call: -
clone_size: few
j_call: TRBJ2-1
v_call: TRBV19

cdr3_aa: CSVEGFEAFF
cdr3_nt: TGCAGCGTTGAGGGGTTTGAAGCTTTCTTT
d_call: -
clone_size: -
j_call: TRBJ1-1
v_call: TRBV29-1

cdr3_aa: CASRGQGEETQYF
cdr3_nt: TGTGCCAGCAGGGGACAGGGAGAAGAGACCCAGTACTTC
d_call: TRBD1
clone_size: -
j_call: TRBJ2-5
v_call: TRBV7-9

cdr3_aa: CASSLVAGEGETQYF
cdr3_nt: TGCGCCAGCAGTCTCGTAGCGGGGGAAGGTGAGACCCAGTACTTC
d_call: TRBD2
clone_size: few
j_call: TRBJ2-5
v_call: TRBV5-1

cdr3_aa: CASSLAAPRDTQYF
cdr3_nt: TGCGCCAGCAGCTTGGCGGCCCCACGGGATACGCAGTATTTT
d_call: -
clone_size: -
j_call: TRBJ2-3
v_call: TRBV5-1

cdr3_aa: CASSQVGGRRGEGYTF
cdr3_nt: TGCGCCAGCAGCCAAGTCGGGGGGCGCAGAGGCGAGGGCTACACCTTC
d_call: -
clone_size: few
j_call: TRBJ1-2
v_call: TRBV4-3

cdr3_aa: CAITRGEDSYGYTF
cdr3_nt: TGTGCCATCACCAGGGGGGAGGACAGCTATGGCTACACCTTC
d_call: TRBD1
clone_size: few
j_call: TRBJ1-2
v_call: TRBV10-3

cdr3_aa: CASSLDWASNQPQHF
cdr3_nt: TGTGCCAGCAGCCTAGATTGGGCCAGCAATCAGCCCCAGCATTTT
d_call: -
clone_size: few
j_call: TRBJ1-5
v_call: TRBV7-9

cdr3_aa: CASSWGRVGTNEKLFF
cdr3_nt: TGTGCCAGCAGCTGGGGCAGGGTTGGAACTAATGAAAAACTGTTTTTT
d_call: -
clone_size: -
j_call: TRBJ1-4
v_call: TRBV11-2

cdr3_aa: CASSLSGGHDNEQFF
cdr3_nt: TGTGCCAGCTCGCTTAGCGGGGGCCACGACAATGAGCAGTTCTTC
d_call: TRBD2
clone_size: -
j_call: TRBJ2-1
v_call: TRBV18

cdr3_aa: CASSIGDRVSSYEQYF
cdr3_nt: TGTGCCAGTAGTATAGGGGACAGGGTTAGCTCCTACGAGCAGTACTTC
d_call: TRBD1
clone_size: -
j_call: TRBJ2-7
v_call: TRBV19

cdr3_aa: CASSLMVSNEQFF
cdr3_nt: TGTGCCAGCAGCTTGATGGTGTCCAATGAGCAGTTCTTC
d_call: -
clone_size: -
j_call: TRBJ2-1
v_call: TRBV5-8

cdr3_aa: CASSGSGTPGDEQFF
cdr3_nt: TGTGCCAGCAGTGGATCCGGGACGCCAGGGGATGAGCAGTTCTTC
d_call: -
clone_size: -
j_call: TRBJ2-1
v_call: TRBV2

cdr3_aa: CASSPQGQGAVRYEQYF
cdr3_nt: TGCGCCAGCAGCCCCCAGGGACAGGGGGCTGTCAGGTACGAGCAGTACTTC
d_call: TRBD1
clone_size: few
j_call: TRBJ2-7
v_call: TRBV5-1

cdr3_aa: CASTLAWGQGTEQYF
cdr3_nt: TGTGCCAGCACTTTAGCGTGGGGACAGGGTACCGAGCAGTACTTC
d_call: TRBD1
clone_size: few
j_call: TRBJ2-7
v_call: TRBV6-5

cdr3_aa: CATIDPVGGTDTQYF
cdr3_nt: TGTGCCACCATTGACCCAGTAGGGGGCACAGATACGCAGTATTTT
d_call: -
clone_size: few
j_call: TRBJ2-3
v_call: TRBV6-6

cdr3_aa: CSAKGGLILNTEAFF
cdr3_nt: TGCAGTGCTAAGGGGGGTTTGATTTTGAACACTGAAGCTTTCTTT
d_call: -
clone_size: -
j_call: TRBJ1-1
v_call: TRBV20-1

cdr3_aa: CASSASGRRPADEQYF
cdr3_nt: TGTGCCAGCAGCGCCTCGGGGAGGCGCCCGGCCGACGAGCAGTACTTC
d_call: -
clone_size: -
j_call: TRBJ2-7
v_call: TRBV9

cdr3_aa: CASSSGTYRSYEQYF
cdr3_nt: TGTGCCAGCAGCTCCGGGACCTATCGGAGCTACGAGCAGTACTTC
d_call: -
clone_size: few
j_call: TRBJ2-7
v_call: TRBV7-2

cdr3_aa: CASSLAVTSGGSRNTDTQYF
cdr3_nt: TGTGCCAGCAGTTTAGCCGTGACTAGCGGGGGGTCCCGGAACACAGATACGCAGTATTTT
d_call: TRBD2
clone_size: -
j_call: TRBJ2-3
v_call: TRBV12-3/TRBV12-4

cdr3_aa: CASSSRTGEIANGYTF
cdr3_nt: TGCGCCAGCAGCTCACGGACAGGGGAAATCGCCAATGGCTACACCTTC
d_call: TRBD1
clone_size: many
j_call: TRBJ1-2
v_call: TRBV5-1

cdr3_aa: CASSWLERGMETQYF
cdr3_nt: TGTGCCAGCAGTTGGCTAGAGCGGGGGATGGAGACCCAGTACTTC
d_call: TRBD2
clone_size: -
j_call: TRBJ2-5
v_call: TRBV6-5

cdr3_aa: CASGVRTEAFF
cdr3_nt: TGTGCCAGCGGGGTACGCACTGAAGCTTTCTTT
d_call: -
clone_size: -
j_call: TRBJ1-1
v_call: TRBV14

cdr3_aa: CASSLDAGTVNTEAFF
cdr3_nt: TGCGCCAGCAGCCTAGACGCCGGGACGGTAAACACTGAAGCTTTCTTT
d_call: -
clone_size: -
j_call: TRBJ1-1
v_call: TRBV5-1

cdr3_aa: CASSQRQGATGELFF
cdr3_nt: TGCGCCAGCAGCCAGAGGCAGGGGGCGACCGGGGAGCTGTTTTTT
d_call: TRBD1
clone_size: few
j_call: TRBJ2-2
v_call: TRBV4-3

cdr3_aa: CASSPSPGTGPPYGYTF
cdr3_nt: TGTGCCAGCAGCCCATCTCCGGGTACAGGGCCTCCCTATGGCTACACCTTC
d_call: -
clone_size: few
j_call: TRBJ1-2
v_call: TRBV7-2

cdr3_aa: CASSDVGRQETQYF
cdr3_nt: TGTGCCAGCAGCGACGTGGGGCGTCAGGAGACCCAGTACTTC
d_call: -
clone_size: few
j_call: TRBJ2-5
v_call: TRBV5-5